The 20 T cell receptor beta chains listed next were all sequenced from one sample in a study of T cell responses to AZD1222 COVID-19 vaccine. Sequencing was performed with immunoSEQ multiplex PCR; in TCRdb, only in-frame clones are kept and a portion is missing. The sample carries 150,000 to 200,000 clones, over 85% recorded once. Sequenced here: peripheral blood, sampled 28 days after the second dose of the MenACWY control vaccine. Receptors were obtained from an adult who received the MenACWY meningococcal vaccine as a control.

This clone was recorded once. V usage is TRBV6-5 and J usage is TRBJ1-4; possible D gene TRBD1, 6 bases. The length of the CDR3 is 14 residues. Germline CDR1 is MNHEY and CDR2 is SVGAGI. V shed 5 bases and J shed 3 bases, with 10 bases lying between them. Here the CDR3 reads CASSIQGSNEKLFF. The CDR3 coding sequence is TGTGCCAGCAGTATACAGGGCTCTAATGAAAAACTGTTTTTT.

The CDR3: CASSFGTGGPSYGYTF. As DNA, the CDR3 is TGTGCCAGCAGCTTCGGGACAGGGGGCCCGAGCTATGGCTACACCTTC. V is TRBV7-2 and J is TRBJ1-2; 12 nucleotides agree with TRBD1. The CDR3 totals 16 residues. With V trimmed by 3 bases and J by 4 bases, 6 bases remained unmatched. Germline CDR1 SGHTA, CDR2 FQGNSA.

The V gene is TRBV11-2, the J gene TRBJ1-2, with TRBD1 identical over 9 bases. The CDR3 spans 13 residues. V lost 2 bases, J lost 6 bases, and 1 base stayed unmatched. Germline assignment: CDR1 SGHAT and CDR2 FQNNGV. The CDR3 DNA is TGTGCCAGCAGCTTATACAGGGGGCATGGCTACACCTTC. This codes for CASSLYRGHGYTF.

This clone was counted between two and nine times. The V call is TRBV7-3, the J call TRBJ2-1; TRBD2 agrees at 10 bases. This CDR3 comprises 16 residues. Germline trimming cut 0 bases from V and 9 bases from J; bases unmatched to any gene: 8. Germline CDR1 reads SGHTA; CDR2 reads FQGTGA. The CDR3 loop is CASSLTSLAGASEQFF. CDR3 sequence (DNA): TGTGCCAGCAGCTTAACGAGTCTAGCGGGAGCAAGTGAGCAGTTCTTC.

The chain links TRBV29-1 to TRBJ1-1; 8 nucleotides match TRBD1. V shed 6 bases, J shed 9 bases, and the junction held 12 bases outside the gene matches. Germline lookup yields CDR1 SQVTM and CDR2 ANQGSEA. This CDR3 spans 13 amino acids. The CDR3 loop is CSVAGTGSGQAFF. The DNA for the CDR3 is TGCAGCGTAGCCGGGACAGGTAGCGGGCAAGCTTTCTTT.

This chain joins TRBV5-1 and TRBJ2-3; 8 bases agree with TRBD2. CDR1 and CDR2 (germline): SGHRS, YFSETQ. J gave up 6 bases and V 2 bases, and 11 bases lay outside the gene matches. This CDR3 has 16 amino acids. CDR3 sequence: CASSFAPSGSLDTQYF. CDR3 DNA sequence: TGCGCCAGCAGCTTCGCTCCGAGCGGGAGCTTGGATACGCAGTATTTT.

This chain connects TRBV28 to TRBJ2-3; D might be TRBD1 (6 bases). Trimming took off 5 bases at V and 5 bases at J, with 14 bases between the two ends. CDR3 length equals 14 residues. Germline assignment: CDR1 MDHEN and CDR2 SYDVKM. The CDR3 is CASSPTGPGDTQYF. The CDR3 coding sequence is TGTGCCAGCAGTCCAACAGGGCCGGGAGATACGCAGTATTTT.

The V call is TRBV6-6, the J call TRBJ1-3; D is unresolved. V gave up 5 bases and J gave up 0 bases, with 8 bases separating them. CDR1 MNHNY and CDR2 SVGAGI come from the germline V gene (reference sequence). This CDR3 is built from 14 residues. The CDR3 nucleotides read TGTGCCAGCAGTGCAGCAGTCTCTGGAAACACCATATATTTT. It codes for CASSAAVSGNTIYF.

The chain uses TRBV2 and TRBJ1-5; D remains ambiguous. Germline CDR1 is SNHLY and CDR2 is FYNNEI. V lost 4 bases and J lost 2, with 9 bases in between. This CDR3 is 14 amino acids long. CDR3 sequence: CASSGDRGNQPQHF. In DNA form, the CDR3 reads TGTGCCAGCAGTGGAGATAGGGGCAATCAGCCCCAGCATTTT.

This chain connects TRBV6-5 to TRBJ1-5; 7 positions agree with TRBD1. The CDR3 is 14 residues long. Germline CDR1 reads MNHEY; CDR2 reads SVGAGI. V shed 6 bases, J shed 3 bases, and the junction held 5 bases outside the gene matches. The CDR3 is CASSRGQINQPQHF. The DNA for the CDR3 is TGTGCCAGCAGCAGGGGACAGATCAATCAGCCCCAGCATTTT.

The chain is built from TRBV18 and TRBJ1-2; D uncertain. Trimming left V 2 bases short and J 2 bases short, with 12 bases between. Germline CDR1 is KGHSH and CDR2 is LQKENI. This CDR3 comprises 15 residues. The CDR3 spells CASSPGSAGNYGYTF. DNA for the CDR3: TGTGCCAGCTCACCAGGGAGCGCCGGGAACTATGGCTACACCTTC.

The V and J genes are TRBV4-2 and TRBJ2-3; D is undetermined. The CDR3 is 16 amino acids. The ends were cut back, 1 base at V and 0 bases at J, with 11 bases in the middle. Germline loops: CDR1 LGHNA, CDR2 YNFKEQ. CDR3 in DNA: TGTGCCAGCAGCCAAGTCACCGGGCCAAGCACAGATACGCAGTATTTT. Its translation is CASSQVTGPSTDTQYF.

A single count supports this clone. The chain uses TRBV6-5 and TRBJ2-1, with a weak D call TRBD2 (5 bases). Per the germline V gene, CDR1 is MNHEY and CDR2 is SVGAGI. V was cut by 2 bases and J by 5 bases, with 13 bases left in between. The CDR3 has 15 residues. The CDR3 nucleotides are TGTGCCAGCAGTTACAGGACTCCCCCCGACAATGAGCAGTTCTTC. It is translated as CASSYRTPPDNEQFF.

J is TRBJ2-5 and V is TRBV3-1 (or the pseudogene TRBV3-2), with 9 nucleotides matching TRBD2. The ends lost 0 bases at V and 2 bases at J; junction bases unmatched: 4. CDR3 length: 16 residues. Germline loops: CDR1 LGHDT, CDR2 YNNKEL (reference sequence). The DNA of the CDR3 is TGTGCCAGCAGCCAAGAGCTAGCGGGGTATCAAGAGACCCAGTACTTC. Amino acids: CASSQELAGYQETQYF.

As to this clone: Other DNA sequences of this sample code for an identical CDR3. The CDR3 DNA reads as TGTGCCAGCAAGAGGGAGGGAGTCACAGATACGCAGTATTTT. It yields the protein CASKREGVTDTQYF. This chain joins TRBV2 and TRBJ2-3, with 7 bases matching TRBD2. Trimming cost V 7 bases and J 2 bases; bases outside gene matches: 6. The CDR3 loop spans 14 amino acids. The germline V gene encodes CDR1 SNHLY and CDR2 FYNNEI.

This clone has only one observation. The CDR3, as DNA: TGTGCCAGCAGCTCGACGACAGGGCCCTCGAACACCGGGGAGCTGTTTTTT. Protein product: CASSSTTGPSNTGELFF. The chain joins TRBV5-4 to TRBJ2-2; 7 positions match TRBD1. The CDR3 runs 17 residues. CDR1 is SGHNT and CDR2 is YYREEE in the germline V gene (reference sequence). J was trimmed by 0 bases and V by 3 bases; bases with no gene match: 8.

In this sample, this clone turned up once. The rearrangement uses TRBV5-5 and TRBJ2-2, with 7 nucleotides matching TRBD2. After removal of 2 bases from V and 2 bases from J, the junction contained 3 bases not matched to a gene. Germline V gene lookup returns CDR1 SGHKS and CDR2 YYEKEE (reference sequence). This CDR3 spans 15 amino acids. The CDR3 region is CASSLASGNTGELFF. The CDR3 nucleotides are TGTGCCAGCAGCTTAGCTAGCGGAAACACCGGGGAGCTGTTTTTT.

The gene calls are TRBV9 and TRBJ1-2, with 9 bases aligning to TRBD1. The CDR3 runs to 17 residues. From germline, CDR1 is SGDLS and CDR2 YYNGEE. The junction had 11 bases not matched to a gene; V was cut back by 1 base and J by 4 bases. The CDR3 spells CASSVHRDRASRYGYTF. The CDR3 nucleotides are TGTGCCAGCAGCGTACACCGGGACAGGGCCAGTCGCTATGGCTACACCTTC.

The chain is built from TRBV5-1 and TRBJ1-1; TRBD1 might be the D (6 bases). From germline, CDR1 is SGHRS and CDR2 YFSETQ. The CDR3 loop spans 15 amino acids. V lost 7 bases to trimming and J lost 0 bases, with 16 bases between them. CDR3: CASQWGASMNTEAFF. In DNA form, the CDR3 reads TGCGCCAGCCAGTGGGGGGCATCAATGAACACTGAAGCTTTCTTT. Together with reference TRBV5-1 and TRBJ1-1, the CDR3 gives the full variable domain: KAGVTQTPRYLIKTRGQQVTLSCSPISGHRSVSWYQQTPGQGLQFLFEYFSETQRNKGNFPGRFSGRQFSNSRSEMNVSTLELGDSALYLCASQWGASMNTEAFFGQGTRLTVV.

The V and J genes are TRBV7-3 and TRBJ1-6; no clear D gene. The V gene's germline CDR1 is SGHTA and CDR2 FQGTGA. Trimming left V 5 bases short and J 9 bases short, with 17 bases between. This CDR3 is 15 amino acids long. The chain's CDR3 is CASSAQNHRGSPLHF. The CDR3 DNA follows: TGTGCCAGCAGCGCCCAAAATCACCGGGGTTCACCCCTCCACTTT.